This T cell receptor beta chain was documented in a study of T cells in Graves' hyperthyroidism and ophthalmopathy. The TCR beta CDR3 regions underwent amplification using RNA transcripts as the source. During a first-round RT-PCR of the TCR CDR3, the HTBI primer set was used. TCRdb itself ran the multiplex PCR reads through MiXCR, one entry per CDR3 protein. The sample contains 160,000 or so distinct CDR3 sequences, over 8% of which appear only once. This clonotype was counted between two and nine times. With V trimmed by 6 bases and J by 8 bases, 6 bases remained unmatched. The CDR3 has 13 amino acids. CDR1 and CDR2 (germline): SQVTM, ANQGSEA.

Sequencing was carried out using blood. This sequence joins TRBV29-1 and TRBJ1-6; 8 bases are a match to TRBD1. The clonotype was recovered from a young woman with Graves' hyperthyroidism that later progressed to Graves' ophthalmopathy. The CDR3: CSVADRADSPLHF. As DNA, the CDR3 is TGCAGCGTAGCGGACAGGGCCGATTCACCCCTCCACTTT.